The source of this TCR beta chain is a study of blood T cell repertoires in COVID-19. Study in general: COVID-19 samples collected from the United States, Italy and Spain covered acute and convalescent phases. PBMCs, B-cell-depleted T cells, or T cells provided the cDNA or gDNA that made up the material.

V gave up 3 bases and J gave up 3 bases; unmatched junction bases: 21. In germline, CDR1 is GTSNPN, CDR2 SVGIG (reference sequence). The CDR3 is 19 residues long. Produced via immunoSEQ multiplex PCR; TCRdb's table is partial and in-frame only. The sample includes tens of thousands of clones, around nine tenths of them seen just once. This clone was observed once. The TCR comes from a human donor in a cohort sampled during active COVID-19. The chain employs TRBV30 and TRBJ2-5; 8 nucleotides agree with TRBD2. Sample: peripheral blood. Written as DNA, the CDR3 is TGTGCCTGGAGCCGGAGTGCCGGAGTGTACGCAGCGGGGGAAGAGACCCAGTACTTC. It codes for CAWSRSAGVYAAGEETQYF.